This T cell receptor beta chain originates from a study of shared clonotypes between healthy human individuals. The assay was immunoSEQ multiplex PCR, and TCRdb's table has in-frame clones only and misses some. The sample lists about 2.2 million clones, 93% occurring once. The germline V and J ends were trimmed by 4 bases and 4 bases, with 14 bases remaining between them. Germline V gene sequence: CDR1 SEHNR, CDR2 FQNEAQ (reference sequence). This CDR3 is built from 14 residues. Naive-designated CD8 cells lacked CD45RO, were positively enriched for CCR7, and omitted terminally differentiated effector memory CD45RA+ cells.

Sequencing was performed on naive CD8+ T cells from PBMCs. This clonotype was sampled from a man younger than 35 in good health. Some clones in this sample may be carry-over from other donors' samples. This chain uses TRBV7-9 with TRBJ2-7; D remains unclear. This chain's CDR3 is CASSSSYPKYEQYF. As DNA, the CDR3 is TGTGCCAGCAGCTCCAGCTACCCCAAGTACGAGCAGTACTTC.